Each of the 26 T cell receptor beta chains below was sequenced from the same sample in a study of blood T cell repertoires in COVID-19. TCRdb's table, derived via immunoSEQ multiplex PCR, lists solely in-frame clones and lacks some. This sample has about 36,000 clones, with over 80% found just once. The sample was peripheral blood. Every receptor here comes from a human donor in a cohort sampled during active COVID-19.

V is TRBV6-2 or TRBV6-3 and J is TRBJ2-3; 8 bases line up with TRBD2. The trim removed 3 bases at V and 6 bases at J, leaving 8 bases unmatched. This CDR3 region has 15 residues. From germline, CDR1 is MNHEY and CDR2 SVGEGT. CDR3 residues: CASSYGSGGGDTQYF. CDR3 nucleotides: TGTGCCAGCAGTTATGGTAGCGGCGGGGGGGATACGCAGTATTTT.

CDR3 in amino acids: CASSSPGQGDSPLHF. DNA of the CDR3: TGTGCCAGCAGTTCTCCCGGACAGGGGGATTCACCCCTCCACTTT. The chain recombines TRBV6-2 or TRBV6-3 with TRBJ1-6; 10 bases agree with TRBD1. Looked up from germline, CDR1 is MNHEY and CDR2 is SVGEGT. Trimming removed 4 bases from V and 8 bases from J; junction bases left unmatched: 5. This CDR3 is 15 amino acids long.

The chain uses TRBV4-1 and TRBJ2-7, with D possibly TRBD1 on 5 matching bases. CDR3 length equals 15 residues. From germline, CDR1 is MGHRA and CDR2 YSYEKL. Trimming cost V 1 base and J 0 bases, with 10 bases left between them. The CDR3: CASSQAPGFSYEQYF. DNA for the CDR3: TGCGCCAGCAGCCAAGCCCCAGGGTTCTCCTACGAGCAGTACTTC.

This clone appeared once. The CDR3 protein is CSVVEAGLGTDTQYF. The CDR3 bases are TGCAGCGTGGTAGAGGCAGGGCTAGGCACAGATACGCAGTATTTT. This chain connects TRBV29-1 to TRBJ2-3; D might be TRBD1 (5 bases). The CDR3 covers 15 residues. From germline, CDR1 is SQVTM and CDR2 ANQGSEA. The V and J ends lost 6 bases and 1 base respectively, with 17 bases between them.

The V and J genes are TRBV7-2 and TRBJ1-2; 7 bases line up with TRBD1. Germline V lookup: CDR1 SGHTA, CDR2 FQGNSA. The junction had 4 bases not matched to a gene; V was cut back by 1 base and J by 2 bases. CDR3 length: 15 amino acids. The chain's CDR3 is CASSLVQGKNYGYTF. CDR3 coding DNA: TGTGCCAGCAGCTTAGTACAGGGGAAAAACTATGGCTACACCTTC.

The chain combines TRBV2 with TRBJ1-5, with 9 positions matching TRBD1. The junction had 2 bases not matched to a gene; V was cut back by 4 bases and J by 1 base. This CDR3 is built from 15 residues. CDR1 and CDR2 (germline): SNHLY, FYNNEI. In DNA form, the CDR3 reads TGTGCCAGCAGTGGACAGGGGGGAAGCAATCAGCCCCAGCATTTT. Its translation is CASSGQGGSNQPQHF.

This clone was detected a few times. The J gene is TRBJ2-7, the V gene TRBV5-1; 10 bases match TRBD2. V was clipped by 0 bases and J by 7 bases; unmatched bases: 10. CDR3 length: 16 residues. The germline V gene has CDR1 SGHRS and CDR2 YFSETQ. CDR3 bases: TGCGCCAGCAGCTTGGTTGAACTAGCGGGGCGAGGGGAGCAGTACTTC. This translates into CASSLVELAGRGEQYF.

This chain joins TRBV18 and TRBJ2-7, with D perhaps TRBD1 (6 bases). Germline V gene lookup returns CDR1 KGHSH and CDR2 LQKENI. V was clipped by 3 bases and J by 1 base, with 7 bases between them. This CDR3 has 13 residues. CDR3 sequence (DNA): TGTGCCAGCTCACCGGGGACATCCTACGAGCAGTACTTC. Translating it yields CASSPGTSYEQYF.

J is TRBJ2-7 and V is TRBV25-1, with D uncertain. This CDR3 has 11 residues. V lost 6 bases and J lost 6, with 9 bases in between. Germline V lookup: CDR1 MGHDK, CDR2 SYGVNS. CDR3 DNA: TGTGCCAGCAGGCAGGCCCGCGAGCAGTACTTC. As protein: CASRQAREQYF.

This rearrangement joins TRBV6-2 or TRBV6-3 to TRBJ1-5; D uncertain. Germline V gene sequence: CDR1 MNHEY, CDR2 SVGEGT. Trimming removed 2 bases from V and 4 bases from J, with 9 bases in between. This CDR3 is 14 amino acids long. This chain's CDR3 is CASSYGGMNQPQHF. In DNA, the CDR3 is TGTGCCAGCAGTTACGGAGGAATGAATCAGCCCCAGCATTTT.

The V call is TRBV12-1, the J call TRBJ1-1; TRBD1, the table's D call, was not compared with the DNA. TRBV12-1 is reported as a pseudogene. The CDR3 sequence is 15 residues long. CDR3 sequence: CASSSGQGGYTEAFF. The CDR3 bases are TGTGCCAGCAGCTCGGGACAGGGCGGGTACACTGAAGCTTTCTTT.

V and J are TRBV7-9 and TRBJ2-7; 9 bases are shared with TRBD2. Germline CDR1 reads SEHNR; CDR2 reads FQNEAQ (reference sequence). V lost 1 base to trimming and J lost 5 bases; unmatched junction nucleotides: 12. The CDR3 runs to 17 residues. DNA of the CDR3: TGTGCCAGCAGCTTAGAGTTAGGGCTAGCGGGGACTAACGAGCAGTACTTC. As protein: CASSLELGLAGTNEQYF.

This chain connects TRBV7-2 to TRBJ2-3; TRBD2 matches at 13 bases. Germline V gives CDR1 SGHTA, CDR2 FQGNSA. The CDR3 covers 15 residues. V was pared by 5 bases and J by 6 bases, with 5 bases of the junction left unmatched. The CDR3 DNA sequence: TGTGCCAGCAGCAAAACTAGCGGGGGGGCGGATACGCAGTATTTT. It is translated as CASSKTSGGADTQYF.

The chain carries TRBV2 and TRBJ1-2; D not certain. The germline V gene encodes CDR1 SNHLY and CDR2 FYNNEI. Trimming cost V 6 bases and J 7 bases, with 15 bases left between them. The CDR3 sequence is 13 residues long. The CDR3 spells CASREDGEGGYTF. The CDR3 nucleotides are TGTGCCAGCAGGGAGGACGGGGAGGGTGGCTACACCTTC.

The J gene is TRBJ1-5, the V gene TRBV6-6; no reliable D call. The CDR3 runs to 14 residues. Germline lookup yields CDR1 MNHNY and CDR2 SVGAGI (reference sequence). V was clipped by 6 bases and J by 0 bases, with 9 bases between them. The CDR3: CASRETASNQPQHF. In DNA, the CDR3 is TGTGCCAGCAGGGAGACGGCTAGCAATCAGCCCCAGCATTTT.

This clone was detected only once. The chain combines TRBV6-2 or TRBV6-3 with TRBJ1-2; the match to TRBD1 covers 9 bases. Trimming cost V 2 bases and J 7 bases; bases outside gene matches: 2. The V gene's germline CDR1 is MNHEY and CDR2 SVGEGT. This CDR3 is built from 13 residues. CDR3 protein: CASSYGTGSGYTF. The CDR3 coding sequence is TGTGCCAGCAGTTACGGGACAGGGAGTGGCTACACCTTC.

This chain connects TRBV29-1 to TRBJ1-5, with 9 bases matching TRBD1. J lost 4 bases, V lost 7 bases, and 5 bases had no gene match. Germline V lookup: CDR1 SQVTM, CDR2 ANQGSEA. The CDR3 sequence is 13 residues long. The CDR3 DNA reads TGCAGCGCAGCGACAGGGGGAAATCAGCCCCAGCATTTT. Translating it yields CSAATGGNQPQHF. Using reference TRBV29-1 and TRBJ1-5 for the parts outside the CDR3, the full variable domain is SAVISQKPSRDICQRGTSLTIQCQVDSQVTMMFWYRQQPGQSLTLIATANQGSEATYESGFVIDKFPISRPNLTFSTLTVSNMSPEDSSIYLCSAATGGNQPQHFGDGTRLSIL.

The V gene is TRBV9, the J gene TRBJ1-2, with D uncertain. V shed 0 bases and J shed 2 bases, with 8 bases lying between them. The CDR3 contains 14 residues. The V gene's germline CDR1 is SGDLS and CDR2 YYNGEE. CDR3 DNA sequence: TGTGCCAGCAGCGTAGAGGGCGGGAACTATGGCTACACCTTC. Translated, it gives CASSVEGGNYGYTF.

This rearrangement joins TRBV5-5 to TRBJ1-6, with a weak D call TRBD1 (5 bases). The V and J ends lost 2 bases and 7 bases respectively, with 10 bases between them. The CDR3 runs to 14 residues. Germline CDR1 and CDR2: SGHKS and YYEKEE (reference sequence). The CDR3 protein is CASSFSQGNSPLHF. The CDR3 nucleotides read TGTGCCAGCAGCTTTTCGCAGGGCAATTCACCCCTCCACTTT.

The chain carries TRBV5-4 and TRBJ1-2; D is ambiguous. The CDR3 runs to 15 residues. Trimming cost V 0 bases and J 7 bases, with 16 bases left between them. Per the germline V gene, CDR1 is SGHNT and CDR2 is YYREEE (reference sequence). CDR3 loop: CASSLAGLSSGGYTF. CDR3 DNA: TGTGCCAGCAGCTTGGCCGGACTCAGCTCGGGTGGCTACACCTTC.

This chain connects TRBV7-9 to TRBJ1-1; D gene uncertain. Trimming took 1 base from V and 1 from J, leaving 10 bases between them. Germline CDR1 is SEHNR and CDR2 is FQNEAQ (reference sequence). The CDR3 contains 15 residues. The CDR3 spells CASSLGGRQNTEAFF. CDR3 sequence (DNA): TGTGCCAGCAGCTTAGGTGGCAGGCAGAACACTGAAGCTTTCTTT.

The V and J genes are TRBV28 and TRBJ2-2; unclear D gene. Germline V lookup: CDR1 MDHEN, CDR2 SYDVKM. This CDR3 has 13 residues. Trimming cost V 3 bases and J 8 bases, with 10 bases left between them. The CDR3 loop is CASSLLFEGELFF. The CDR3, as DNA: TGTGCCAGCAGTTTGCTGTTTGAGGGGGAGCTGTTTTTT.

V is TRBV7-2 and J is TRBJ1-2, with unresolved D. The CDR3 runs 12 residues. Trimming stripped 1 base from V and 8 bases from J, with 8 bases between. From germline, CDR1 is SGHTA and CDR2 FQGNSA. The CDR3 DNA reads TGTGCCAGCAGCTTAGTCGGGGAGGGCTACACCTTC. Its translation is CASSLVGEGYTF.

V is TRBV7-2 and J is TRBJ2-1; TRBD1 matches 7 bases. Germline CDR1 and CDR2: SGHTA and FQGNSA. V trimming: 1 base; J trimming: 12 bases; junction bases outside the gene matches: 6. This CDR3 is built from 13 residues. The DNA of the CDR3 is TGTGCCAGCAGCTTAGTTAGGTCAGGGGGGCAGTTCTTC. As protein: CASSLVRSGGQFF.

The CDR3 region has the DNA TGTGCCAGCAGCCCATCCGGGACAGCAATTCAGCCCCAGCATTTT. This sequence encodes CASSPSGTAIQPQHF. The rearrangement joins TRBV7-9 to TRBJ1-5; 7 nucleotides agree with TRBD1. V shed 5 bases and J 6 bases; nucleotides not matched to a gene: 10. Per germline, CDR1 SEHNR and CDR2 FQNEAQ (reference sequence). CDR3 length: 15 amino acids.

V is TRBV24-1 and J is TRBJ2-3; perhaps TRBD2 as D (5 bases). In germline, CDR1 is KGHDR, CDR2 SFDVKD. V was trimmed by 1 base and J by 5 bases, leaving 15 bases between them. The CDR3 contains 16 residues. CDR3 nucleotide sequence: TGTGCCACCAGTGATTTACCTGGAGAGGGTAAAGATACGCAGTATTTT. Translation: CATSDLPGEGKDTQYF.